This T cell receptor beta chain was sequenced for a study of control samples from healthy donors and cancer patients. Sequencing was performed with immunoSEQ multiplex PCR; in TCRdb, only in-frame clones are kept and a portion is missing. Among about 180,000 clones listed, 85% to 95% were seen once. Trimming cost V 5 bases and J 4 bases, with 11 bases left between them. CDR1 SGHTA and CDR2 FQGNSA come from the germline V gene. This CDR3 is built from 13 residues. The TCR sequence derives from a woman between 18 and 29 years old in good health. Sequenced material: blood. The gene calls are TRBV7-2 and TRBJ1-2; D may be TRBD1 (6 bases). Here the CDR3 DNA reads TGTGCCAGCAGCCCTGCACAGGGCTATGGCTACACCTTC. It codes for CASSPAQGYGYTF.